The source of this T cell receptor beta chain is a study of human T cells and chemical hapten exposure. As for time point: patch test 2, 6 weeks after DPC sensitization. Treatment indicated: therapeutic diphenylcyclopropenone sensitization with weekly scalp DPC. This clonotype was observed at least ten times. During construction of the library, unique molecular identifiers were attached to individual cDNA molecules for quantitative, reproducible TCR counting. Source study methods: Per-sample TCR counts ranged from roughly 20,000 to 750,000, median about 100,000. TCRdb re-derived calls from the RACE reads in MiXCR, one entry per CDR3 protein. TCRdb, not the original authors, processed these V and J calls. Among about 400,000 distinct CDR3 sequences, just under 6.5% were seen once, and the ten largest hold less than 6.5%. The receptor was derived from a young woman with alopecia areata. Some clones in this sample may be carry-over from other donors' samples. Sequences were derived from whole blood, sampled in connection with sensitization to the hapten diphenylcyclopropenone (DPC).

The CDR3 DNA reads TGCAGTGCCAGCTCCTATAATTCACCCCTCCACTTT. Protein sequence: CSASSYNSPLHF. The chain carries TRBV20-1 and TRBJ1-6; no reliable D call. The V end lost 6 bases, the J end lost 0 bases, and 3 bases lay between the germline ends. CDR1 and CDR2 (germline): DFQATT, SNEGSKA (reference sequence). This CDR3 region has 12 residues.